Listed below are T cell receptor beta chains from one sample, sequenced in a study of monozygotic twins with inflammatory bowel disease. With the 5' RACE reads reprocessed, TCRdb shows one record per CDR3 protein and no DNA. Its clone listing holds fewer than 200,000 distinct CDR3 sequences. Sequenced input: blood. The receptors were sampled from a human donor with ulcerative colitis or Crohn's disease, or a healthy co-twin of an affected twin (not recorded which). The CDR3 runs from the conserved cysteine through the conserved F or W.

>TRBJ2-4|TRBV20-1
CSARDTGTARNIQYF
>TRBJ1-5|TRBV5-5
CASSLDARDSFNQPQHF
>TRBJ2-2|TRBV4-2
CASSPWALQSAGELFF
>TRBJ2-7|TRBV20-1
CSARGPASEQYF
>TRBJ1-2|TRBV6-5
CASSYSEGPNYGYTF
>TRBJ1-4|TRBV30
CAWFRTANEKLFF
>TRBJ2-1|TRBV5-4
CASSLGVRAQGNEQFF
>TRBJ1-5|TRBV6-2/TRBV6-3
CASSLQQGPQHF
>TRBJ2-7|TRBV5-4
CASSSGGRGSYEQYF
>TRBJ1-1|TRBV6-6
CASSFRGQGTEAFF
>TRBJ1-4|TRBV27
CASSSRGTTNEKLFF
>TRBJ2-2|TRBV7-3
CASSLRASGRAGNTGELFF
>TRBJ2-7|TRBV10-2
CASSERRLAVRGQYF
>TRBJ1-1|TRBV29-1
CSVSTGPDTEAFF
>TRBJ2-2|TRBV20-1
CSARGTPSTGELFF
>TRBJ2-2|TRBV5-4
CASSSPRVAENTGELFF
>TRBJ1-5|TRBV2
CASSEGQGNQPQHF
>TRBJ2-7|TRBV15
CATSTPGTSGGYEQYF
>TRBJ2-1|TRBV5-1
CASTTARGNEQFF
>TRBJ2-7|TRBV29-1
CSVDWAQSGEQYF
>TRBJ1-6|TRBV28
CASSPPVGGPSPLHF
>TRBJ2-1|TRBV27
CASSSPGTPRRNEQFF
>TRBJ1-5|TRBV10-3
CAIGLGQYNQPQHF
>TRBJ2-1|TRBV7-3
CASSANTGTRYNEQFF
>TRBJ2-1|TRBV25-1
CASSDAGTSGYNEQFF
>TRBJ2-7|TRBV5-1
CASRTAQRNEQYF
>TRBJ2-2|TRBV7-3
CASSLNPATSGITGELFF
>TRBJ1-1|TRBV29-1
CSVVTQSLEAFF